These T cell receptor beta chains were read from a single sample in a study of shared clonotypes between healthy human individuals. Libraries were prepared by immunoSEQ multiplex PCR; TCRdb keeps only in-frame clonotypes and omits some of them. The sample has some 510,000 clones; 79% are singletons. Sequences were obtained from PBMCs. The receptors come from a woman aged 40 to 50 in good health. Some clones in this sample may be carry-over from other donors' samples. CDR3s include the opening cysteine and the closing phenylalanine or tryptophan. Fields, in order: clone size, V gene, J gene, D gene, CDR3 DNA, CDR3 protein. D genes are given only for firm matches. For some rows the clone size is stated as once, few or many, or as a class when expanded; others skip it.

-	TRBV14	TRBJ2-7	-	TGTGCCAGCAGCCAAGTTGGGAGAACGGGAAGGAGCTACGAGCAGTACTTC	CASSQVGRTGRSYEQYF
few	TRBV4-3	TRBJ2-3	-	TGCGCCAGCAGCCAAGGTTGGGGCACAGATACGCAGTATTTT	CASSQGWGTDTQYF
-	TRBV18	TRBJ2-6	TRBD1	TGTGCCAGCTCGTCCGGGACAGGGGGCGCGCCCTCTGGGGCCAACGTCCTGACTTTC	CASSSGTGGAPSGANVLTF
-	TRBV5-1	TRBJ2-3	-	TGCGCCAGCAGCTTGGGGGCAAACCTCCGCACAGATACGCAGTATTTT	CASSLGANLRTDTQYF
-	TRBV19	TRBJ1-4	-	TGTGCCAGTAGCTTCCGAGGGGGTACCGGCGAAAAACTGTTTTTT	CASSFRGGTGEKLFF
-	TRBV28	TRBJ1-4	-	TGTGCCGCGACGAGGCTGAATGAAAAACTGTTTTTT	CAATRLNEKLFF
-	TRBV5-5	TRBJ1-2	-	TGTGCCAGCAGCCCAGGGCCCCAGAGGGGCTACACCTTC	CASSPGPQRGYTF
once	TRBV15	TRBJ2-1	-	TGTGCCACCAGCAGAGATCCGTCGACAATAGGGCAGTTCTTC	CATSRDPSTIGQFF
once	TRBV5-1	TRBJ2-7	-	TGCGCCAGCAGCTACGCGGGGGAGCAGTACTTC	CASSYAGEQYF
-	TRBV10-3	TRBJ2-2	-	TGTGCCATCAGTGAGTCAGGCAGCCAGAACACCGGGGAGCTGTTTTTT	CAISESGSQNTGELFF
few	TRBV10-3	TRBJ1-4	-	TGTGCCATCAGTGACCCTAAGGGTGAAAAACTGTTTTTT	CAISDPKGEKLFF
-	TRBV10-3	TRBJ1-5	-	TGTGCCATCGGGGGCGATAATCAGCCCCAGCATTTT	CAIGGDNQPQHF
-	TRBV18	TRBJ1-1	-	TGTGCCAGCTCACCACGAGGCAACACTGAAGCTTTCTTT	CASSPRGNTEAFF
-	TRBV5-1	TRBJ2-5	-	TGCGCCAGCAGCTGGTCACAAAAAGAGACCCAGTACTTC	CASSWSQKETQYF
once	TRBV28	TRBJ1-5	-	TGTGCCAGCACAGATCCTGGACGTAGCAATCAGCCCCAGCATTTT	CASTDPGRSNQPQHF
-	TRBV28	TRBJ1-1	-	TGTGCCAGCAGTCCTCCAGCCGGGATGAACACTGAAGCTTTCTTT	CASSPPAGMNTEAFF
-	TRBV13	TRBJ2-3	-	TGTGCCAGCAGCCCCGAGCGGGACTCAGAGGGGGGAGATACGCAGTATTTT	CASSPERDSEGGDTQYF
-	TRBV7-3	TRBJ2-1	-	TGTGCCAGCAGCTTAACGGGCCAGGGCTCCTACAATGAGCAGTTCTTC	CASSLTGQGSYNEQFF
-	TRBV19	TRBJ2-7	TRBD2	TGTGCCAGCAGACTAGCGGGGCCCTCCTACGAGCAGTACTTC	CASRLAGPSYEQYF
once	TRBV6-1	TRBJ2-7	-	TGTGCCAGCAGCGCCCTGACAGTGACTGAGCAGTACTTC	CASSALTVTEQYF
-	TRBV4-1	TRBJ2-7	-	TGCGCCAGCAGCCAAGTAAGGCAGAGCCACTACGAGCAGTACTTC	CASSQVRQSHYEQYF
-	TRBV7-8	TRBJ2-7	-	TGTGCCAGCAGCTTAAGAGTTCCCTACGAGCAGTACTTC	CASSLRVPYEQYF
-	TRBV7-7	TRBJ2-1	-	TGTGCTAGCAGCCAAACCCTGGACAACAATGAGCAGTTCTTC	CASSQTLDNNEQFF
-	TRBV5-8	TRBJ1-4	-	TGTGCCAGCAGTCTGGGGAGGGGGACCCCAGGAGAAAAACTGTTTTTT	CASSLGRGTPGEKLFF
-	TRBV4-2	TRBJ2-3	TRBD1	TGTGCCAGCAGCCTGAGAAGGACAGGAGAAGGGACAGATACGCAGTATTTT	CASSLRRTGEGTDTQYF
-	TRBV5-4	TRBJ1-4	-	TGTGCCAGCAGCCAAAGGACAAGCTCGAATGAAAAACTGTTTTTT	CASSQRTSSNEKLFF
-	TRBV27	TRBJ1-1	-	TGTGCCAGCAGTTTACGGGAGACATTTTCTGAAGCTTTCTTT	CASSLRETFSEAFF
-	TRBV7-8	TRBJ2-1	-	TGTGCCAGCAGCCTGACCCCAACTCTTTCTCAGTTCTTC	CASSLTPTLSQFF
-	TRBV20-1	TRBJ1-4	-	TGCATCGGTCGGGCAAATGAAAAACTGTTTTTT	CIGRANEKLFF
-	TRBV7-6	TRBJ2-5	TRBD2	TGTGCCAGCAGCTTGGGACTAGGACGGGAGACCCAGTACTTC	CASSLGLGRETQYF
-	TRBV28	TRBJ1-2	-	TGTGCCAGTCAAACCCCGGAGGGGTTCTATGGCTACACCTTC	CASQTPEGFYGYTF
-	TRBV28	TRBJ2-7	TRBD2	TGTGCCAGCAGACGAAGGGAGGGGTTTGTTACCGAGCAGTACTTC	CASRRREGFVTEQYF
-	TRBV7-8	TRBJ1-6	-	TGTGCCAGCAGCCCGTTTTTACTGAGAAGTTGGGGGAAAGTTTTTTCACCCCTCCACTTT	CASSPFLLRSWGKVFSPLHF
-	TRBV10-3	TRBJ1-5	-	TGTGCCATCAGTGAGGCTGGGGGGAGCGGCAATCAGCCCCAGCATTTT	CAISEAGGSGNQPQHF
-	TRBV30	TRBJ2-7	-	TGTGCCTGGAGTGGGCCCTACGAGCAGTACTTC	CAWSGPYEQYF
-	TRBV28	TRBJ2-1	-	TGTGCCAGCAGTTCCCCTGGCCCCAATGAGCAGTTCTTC	CASSSPGPNEQFF
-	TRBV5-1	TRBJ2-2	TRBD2	TGCGCCAGCAGCTCCCTAGCGGGAAAATTCGCTGGGGAGCTGTTTTTT	CASSSLAGKFAGELFF
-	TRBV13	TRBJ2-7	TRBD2	TGTGCCAGCAGCTTACTAGCGGGAGGCGGGGTGCAGTACTTC	CASSLLAGGGVQYF
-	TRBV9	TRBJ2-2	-	TGTGCCAGCAGCGTAGGGAGCAGCGGGCGGTGGGACACCGGGGAGCTGTTTTTT	CASSVGSSGRWDTGELFF
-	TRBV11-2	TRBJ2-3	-	TGTGCCAGCAGCTTACCCCCCACCGGAGATACGCAGTATTTT	CASSLPPTGDTQYF
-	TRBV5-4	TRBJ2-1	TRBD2	TGTGCCTTAATAAACGCGGGAGGCGCCTACAATGAGCAGTTCTTC	CALINAGGAYNEQFF
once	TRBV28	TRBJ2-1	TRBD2	TGTGCCAGCGCCAGCCGAGGACTAGTAGGAAATGAGCAGTTCTTC	CASASRGLVGNEQFF
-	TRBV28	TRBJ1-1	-	TGTGCCAGCAGAATAACCCGGAGACAAGCTTTCTTT	CASRITRRQAFF
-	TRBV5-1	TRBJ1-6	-	TGCGCCAGCAGCTTAGCCGGGACACTCTATAATTCACCCCTCCACTTT	CASSLAGTLYNSPLHF
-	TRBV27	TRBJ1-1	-	TGTGCCAGCAGTCCAGACGGAACAATGAACACTGAAGCTTTCTTT	CASSPDGTMNTEAFF
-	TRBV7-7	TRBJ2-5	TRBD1	TGTGCTAGCAGCTATGGACAGGGAGAGACCCAGTACTTC	CASSYGQGETQYF
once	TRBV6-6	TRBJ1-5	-	TGTGCCACCCTACCTTGGGACACCAATCAGCCCCAGCATTTT	CATLPWDTNQPQHF
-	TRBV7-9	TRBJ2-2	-	TGTGCCAGCAGCTTAGGGACAGCGGATGCCGGGGAGCTGTTTTTT	CASSLGTADAGELFF